This record concerns one TCR beta chain sequence. Its antigen is unknown. The data originate from a study of shared clonotypes between healthy human individuals. Repertoires were generated with immunoSEQ multiplex PCR, while TCRdb's copy carries only in-frame clones and drops some. The profile shows 2 million to 3 million clones, roughly 93% of them singletons. Overall study results and limits: The generation probabilities recorded for non-shared clonotypes fell below those of clonotypes shared by all four donors. Memory subsets had estimated richness that was generally smaller than that of naive subsets. A few donors shared 4.5% to 6.5% of their naive CD4 clonotypes.

The V gene lost 8 bases and the J gene lost 4 bases, with 21 bases spanning the gap. The V gene's germline CDR1 is MDHEN and CDR2 SYDVKM. The CDR3 spans 16 residues. Sequenced material: naive CD4+ T cells from PBMCs. Subset in this sample: CD45RA+ positively selected. This rearrangement joins TRBV28 to TRBJ2-1; either TRBD1 or TRBD2 may supply D (6 bases each). This receptor was obtained from a man between 18 and 35 years old in good health. Some clones in this sample may be carry-over from other donors' samples. CDR3 region: CASVGGGRALYNEQFF. The CDR3 region has the DNA TGTGCCAGCGTAGGAGGGGGACGGGCCCTTTACAATGAGCAGTTCTTC.